One sample yielded the 6 T cell receptor beta chains listed below, sequenced in a study of blood T cell repertoires in COVID-19. Repertoires were generated with immunoSEQ multiplex PCR, while TCRdb's copy carries only in-frame clones and drops some. The table includes approximately 310,000 clones, around 90% detected once. The source material was PBMCs or T cells enriched from blood (not recorded which). These receptors all stem from a man in his 60s who had recovered from COVID-19.

This chain uses TRBV7-2 with TRBJ1-2, with TRBD1 as a possible D gene (5 bases). Per germline, CDR1 SGHTA and CDR2 FQGNSA. The CDR3 consists of 14 residues. The ends were cut back, 4 bases at V and 7 bases at J, with 16 bases in the middle. The CDR3 bases are TGTGCCAGCAGCTCCGGGCAGGGTGTGGGTGGCTACACCTTC. This codes for CASSSGQGVGGYTF.

J is TRBJ1-6 and V is TRBV29-1; 9 bases agree with TRBD1. The CDR3 length is 14 residues. Germline V gene lookup returns CDR1 SQVTM and CDR2 ANQGSEA. Trimming took 6 bases from V and 8 from J; bases not matched to a gene: 8. The CDR3 reads CSVSSTGGDSPLHF. The CDR3 region has the DNA TGCAGCGTATCGTCGACAGGGGGGGATTCACCCCTCCACTTT.

This rearrangement joins TRBV9 to TRBJ2-6, with 8 nucleotides matching TRBD1. Per germline, CDR1 SGDLS and CDR2 YYNGEE. V lost 4 bases to trimming and J lost 2 bases; unmatched junction nucleotides: 11. This CDR3 comprises 18 residues. CDR3 DNA: TGTGCCAGCAGCCCTCGGCAGGGGGCCTTTCCTGGGGCCAACGTCCTGACTTTC. This encodes CASSPRQGAFPGANVLTF.

The V gene is TRBV19, the J gene TRBJ2-1; 7 bases agree with TRBD2. With 9 bases clipped from V and 5 bases from J, the junction kept 22 bases outside the gene matches. This CDR3 has 18 amino acids. From germline, CDR1 is LNHDA and CDR2 SQIVND (reference sequence). CDR3 sequence reads: CASQAGSVPRGNNNEQFF. The CDR3 region has the DNA TGTGCCAGCCAGGCGGGGTCTGTTCCGCGGGGGAACAACAATGAGCAGTTCTTC.

This chain links TRBV4-1 with TRBJ2-3; 14 nucleotides match TRBD2. CDR1 and CDR2 from the germline V gene are MGHRA and YSYEKL. V was clipped by 5 bases and J by 1 base; unmatched bases: 8. CDR3 length equals 18 residues. The CDR3 sequence is CASSFPGLAGDGTDTQYF. DNA for the CDR3: TGCGCCAGCAGCTTTCCGGGACTAGCGGGAGACGGCACAGATACGCAGTATTTT.

The chain is built from TRBV4-1 and TRBJ2-7, with D possibly being TRBD2 (5 bases). V shed 4 bases and J shed 2 bases, with 12 bases lying between them. Germline CDR1 reads MGHRA; CDR2 reads YSYEKL. The CDR3 covers 14 residues. The CDR3 region is CASSLSGRAYEQYF. The CDR3, as DNA: TGCGCCAGCAGCCTGTCCGGGCGGGCCTACGAGCAGTACTTC.